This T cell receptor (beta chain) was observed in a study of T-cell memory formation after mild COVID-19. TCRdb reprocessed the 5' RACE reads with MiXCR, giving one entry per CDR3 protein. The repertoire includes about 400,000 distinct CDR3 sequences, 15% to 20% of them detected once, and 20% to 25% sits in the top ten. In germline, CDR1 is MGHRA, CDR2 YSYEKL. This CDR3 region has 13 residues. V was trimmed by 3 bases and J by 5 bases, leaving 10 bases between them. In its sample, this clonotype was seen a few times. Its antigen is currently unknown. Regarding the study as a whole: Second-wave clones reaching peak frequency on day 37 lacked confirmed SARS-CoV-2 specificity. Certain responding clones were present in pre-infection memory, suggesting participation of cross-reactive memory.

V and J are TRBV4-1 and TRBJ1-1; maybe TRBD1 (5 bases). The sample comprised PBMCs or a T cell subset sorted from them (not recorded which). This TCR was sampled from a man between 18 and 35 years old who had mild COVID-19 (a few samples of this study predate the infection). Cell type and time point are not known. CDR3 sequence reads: CASSQDTTTEAFF. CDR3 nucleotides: TGCGCCAGCAGCCAGGACACTACTACTGAAGCTTTCTTT.